This TCR beta chain emerged from a study of early T cells in non-severe SARS-CoV-2 infection. Individual cDNA molecules each received unique molecular identifiers attached to them. TCRdb recomputed calls from the 5' RACE reads with MiXCR, one row per CDR3 protein. Of fewer than 80,000 distinct CDR3 sequences in the sample, approximately 10% were seen once. General observations from the study: Private and CD4 specificities were missed by VDJdb matching, which favored anti-spike CD8 responses.

This clonotype occurred a few times. What it recognizes is unknown. The origin of this receptor is an adult who was a healthcare worker with PCR-confirmed SARS-CoV-2 infection or an uninfected control (not recorded which). The sequencing used whole blood, collected at baseline.

CDR3 in amino acids: CASSSGQGNTEAFF. In nucleotides, the CDR3 is TGTGCCAGCAGCTCCGGACAGGGGAACACTGAAGCTTTCTTT. This chain links TRBV5-6 with TRBJ1-1; 8 positions agree with TRBD1. The CDR3 covers 14 residues. J was trimmed by 1 base and V by 3 bases; bases with no gene match: 2. Germline V gene lookup returns CDR1 SGHDT and CDR2 YYEEEE.